This is a list of T cell receptor beta chains from one sample in a study of shared clonotypes between healthy human individuals. The repertoire was sequenced with immunoSEQ multiplex PCR; TCRdb's copy has only in-frame clones and lacks some. The sample records approximately 980,000 clones, more than 75% being singletons. The specimen was memory CD4+ T cells sorted from blood. The receptor set was obtained from a man aged 18 to 29 in good health. Each CDR3 is given with its conserved first and last residue. A D gene is named only where the DNA matches it firmly. The size field is filled for only some rows; it gives once, few, many or a size class.

TGCGCCAGCAGCCAAGGCGGGAGTTCATGGGACATTCAGTACTTC	CASSQGGSSWDIQYF	-	TRBJ2-4	TRBV4-1	TRBD2
TGTGCCACCAGCAGAGTTGGGGCAGGCAATCAGCCCCAGCATTTT	CATSRVGAGNQPQHF	once	TRBJ1-5	TRBV15	-
TGTGCCAGCAGCGGAGGACTTGGCTACACCTTC	CASSGGLGYTF	once	TRBJ1-2	TRBV9	-
TGTGCCAGCACCGCCGGGGAGGGCACCGGGGAGCTGTTTTTT	CASTAGEGTGELFF	-	TRBJ2-2	TRBV6-1	TRBD2
TGTGCTAGCTCTACAGGGAGCGAGACCCAGTACTTC	CASSTGSETQYF	-	TRBJ2-5	TRBV7-7	-
TGCGCCAGCAGCCAAGAGCCTAGTACCCCAGATACGCAGTATTTT	CASSQEPSTPDTQYF	-	TRBJ2-3	TRBV4-3	-
TGTGCCAGTAGTACCGGACGGGGCAATGAGCAGTTCTTC	CASSTGRGNEQFF	-	TRBJ2-1	TRBV19	-
TGTGCCAGCAGCTTAGGTAGGGGGAAGCGCGGCTACACCTTC	CASSLGRGKRGYTF	-	TRBJ1-2	TRBV7-9	-
TGTGCCAGCAGTGGAGGGTCGAAAGTGGGGCAGTACTTC	CASSGGSKVGQYF	-	TRBJ2-7	TRBV2	-
TGCGCCAGCAGCCAAGGCGCTAGCGGACCCTCTGGGGCCAACGTCCTGACTTTC	CASSQGASGPSGANVLTF	once	TRBJ2-6	TRBV4-3	TRBD2
TGTGCCAGCAGCTCCTATCGACAGGGCGGGACTTTCTTT	CASSSYRQGGTFF	-	TRBJ1-1	TRBV7-2	TRBD1
TGTGCCAGCAGCTTCCGGGGAGGGGTCTCCGAGCAGTACTTC	CASSFRGGVSEQYF	-	TRBJ2-7	TRBV5-6	TRBD2
TGTGCCAGCTCACCGTTCACCAAGACTAGCGGGAGCCGTGATACGCAGTATTTT	CASSPFTKTSGSRDTQYF	-	TRBJ2-3	TRBV18	TRBD2
TGTGCCAGCAGCTTCGAGCAATATACGCAGTATTTT	CASSFEQYTQYF	few	TRBJ2-3	TRBV13	-
TGTGCCAGCAGCTTGGATTCTAGCGGGAAGAACACCGGGGAGCTGTTTTTT	CASSLDSSGKNTGELFF	-	TRBJ2-2	TRBV5-6	TRBD2
TGTGCCAGTAGCTTGGGTCAGTACTACGAGCAGTACTTC	CASSLGQYYEQYF	-	TRBJ2-7	TRBV19	-
TGTGCCAGCAGTTTAGGCCTCTCTGGAAACACCATATATTTT	CASSLGLSGNTIYF	-	TRBJ1-3	TRBV28	-
TGCAGCGTTGAAGACCAATTCACAGGTTCCACAGATACGCAGTATTTT	CSVEDQFTGSTDTQYF	-	TRBJ2-3	TRBV29-1	-
TGCGCCAGCAGCCAAGAGGGGGTTTCCGGAAACACCATATATTTT	CASSQEGVSGNTIYF	-	TRBJ1-3	TRBV4-1	-
TGTGCCAGCAGTGTAGACTCACCTGTAGGCACAGATACGCAGTATTTT	CASSVDSPVGTDTQYF	-	TRBJ2-3	TRBV2	-
TGCGCCAGCAGCCAAGATACCGGCGGGAGTCCTTCCTACAATGAGCAGTTCTTC	CASSQDTGGSPSYNEQFF	few	TRBJ2-1	TRBV4-3	TRBD2
TGTGCCGGTTGGGACCGAAAAAACTATGGCTACACCTTC	CAGWDRKNYGYTF	-	TRBJ1-2	TRBV2	-
TGTGCCAGCAGCGATAGACAGAACACTGAAGCTTTCTTT	CASSDRQNTEAFF	-	TRBJ1-1	TRBV27	-
TGCGCCAGCAGCCAATCGGGACTAGCGGGAGTGGGGGATACGCAGTATTTT	CASSQSGLAGVGDTQYF	-	TRBJ2-3	TRBV4-1	TRBD2
TGTGCCAGCAGCCAACTAGGGATTCAAGGGAACACTGAAGCTTTCTTT	CASSQLGIQGNTEAFF	-	TRBJ1-1	TRBV4-2	-
TGTGCCAGCTCTCTTAGGGACTCCCTCGGTGAGCAGTTCTTC	CASSLRDSLGEQFF	-	TRBJ2-1	TRBV18	-
TGTGCCAGCAGTTTATCGGGCCAAGAGACCCAGTACTTC	CASSLSGQETQYF	-	TRBJ2-5	TRBV27	-
TGTGCCAGCAATTCTGGGGTCAGCGCAGGGGATAATTCACCCCTCCACTTT	CASNSGVSAGDNSPLHF	-	TRBJ1-6	TRBV28	-
TGTGCCAGCAGCTCGAAAAACGGGGCAAACACCGGGGAGCTGTTTTTT	CASSSKNGANTGELFF	-	TRBJ2-2	TRBV7-8	-
TGTGCCAGCAGTGAAGCGCTTCTGGCAAGCTACGAGCAGTACTTC	CASSEALLASYEQYF	-	TRBJ2-7	TRBV6-1	-
TGCGCCAGCAGCTTAAACGGACAAGGGCAAACCGGGGAGCTGTTTTTT	CASSLNGQGQTGELFF	-	TRBJ2-2	TRBV5-1	-
TGTGCCAGCAGCCCACACAGGGCAGGGACTGAAGCTTTCTTT	CASSPHRAGTEAFF	-	TRBJ1-1	TRBV7-2	-
TGTGCCAGCAGTCGAAGCTCCTACGAGCAGTACTTC	CASSRSSYEQYF	-	TRBJ2-7	TRBV6-5	-
TGTGCCAGCAGCTTAGCTCGGGGGGGGTACTATGGCTACACCTTC	CASSLARGGYYGYTF	once	TRBJ1-2	TRBV11-2	-
TGTGCCAGCAGCCAGCAGACCCCGAGGGGCACAGATACGCAGTATTTT	CASSQQTPRGTDTQYF	-	TRBJ2-3	TRBV7-6	-
TGTGCCATCAGTCCGACAGTACAAGAGACCCAGTACTTC	CAISPTVQETQYF	-	TRBJ2-5	TRBV10-3	-
TGCGCCAGCAGCCAAGGACTCAGTGGTTACTACGAGCAGTACTTC	CASSQGLSGYYEQYF	once	TRBJ2-7	TRBV4-3	-
TGTGCCAGCTCCTTACGACAGGCCGGTTCACCCCTCCACTTT	CASSLRQAGSPLHF	once	TRBJ1-6	TRBV18	-
TGTGCCAGCAGTGAAAGGCCTAAGGGGGCCAACGTCCTGACTTTC	CASSERPKGANVLTF	many	TRBJ2-6	TRBV6-1	-
TGTGCCAGCAGCTTGGTGGTTACAGGGGGCTGGTACGAGCAGTACTTC	CASSLVVTGGWYEQYF	-	TRBJ2-7	TRBV5-6	TRBD1
TGTGCCAGCAGCTTAGGGTTGGGCGGCTACACCTTC	CASSLGLGGYTF	-	TRBJ1-2	TRBV7-8	-
TGTGCCAGCAGCCGAGGAATAGCGGCGAACACCGGGGAGCTGTTTTTT	CASSRGIAANTGELFF	few	TRBJ2-2	TRBV7-2	-
TGTGCCACCAGCCCTCGGGGGGAAAGCTCCTACAATGAGCAGTTCTTC	CATSPRGESSYNEQFF	-	TRBJ2-1	TRBV15	TRBD2
TGTGCCAGCAGGGATCCCGGGACATTCTATGGCTACACCTTC	CASRDPGTFYGYTF	-	TRBJ1-2	TRBV28	-
TGTGCCAGCAGTCCTGGGCCGGCCTCCTACGAGCAGTACTTC	CASSPGPASYEQYF	-	TRBJ2-7	TRBV6-1	-
TGTGCCAGCACTGAAATGACAAATAGCAATCAGCCCCAGCATTTT	CASTEMTNSNQPQHF	many	TRBJ1-5	TRBV6-1	-
TGTGCCAGCAGTTACTCTGGGGGCGCCCCCGAAGATTCACCCCTCCACTTT	CASSYSGGAPEDSPLHF	-	TRBJ1-6	TRBV27	-
TGTGCCAGCAGTGGCGGGACAGGAACTTCAGGGAATCAGCCCCAGCATTTT	CASSGGTGTSGNQPQHF	once	TRBJ1-5	TRBV6-1	TRBD1
TGTGCCAGCAGTTTCTCAGGGGTATCAGAAAATTCACCCCTCCACTTT	CASSFSGVSENSPLHF	-	TRBJ1-6	TRBV28	-
TGTGCCAGCAGTGTGCTGATAAGCAATCAGCCCCAGCATTTT	CASSVLISNQPQHF	few	TRBJ1-5	TRBV2	-
TGTGCCAGCAGTGAAGCTTGGCGGGGGGCGGGTCAGCCCCAGCATTTT	CASSEAWRGAGQPQHF	-	TRBJ1-5	TRBV6-1	-